This T cell receptor (beta chain) was profiled in a study of cytomegalovirus exposure and HLA in healthy donors. Study outcomes and limitations: In vitro assays verified that a few CMV-associated chains recognized CMV antigens specifically. Later analysis indicated greater clonal expansion among HLA-associated TCR beta chains than among equally common other chains.

PCR primers comprised 60 Vbeta and 13 Jbeta primers. In the original workflow: Later reanalysis found approximately 76 million unique TCR beta chains, around 10 million of them shared. This table comes from immunoSEQ multiplex PCR, and its TCRdb copy is limited to in-frame clones, with some not included. V and J calls and clone size come straight from that table; D and trimming were deduced from the DNA. Of more than 30,000 clones listed, 65% to 75% are singletons. This clone was picked up one time. Its antigen is unknown. This TCR came from a man between 35 and 55 years old in good health and CMV-seropositive. The specimen was PBMCs.

CDR3: CASSIQGPYNEQFF. The CDR3 DNA sequence: TGTGCCAGCAGTATACAGGGACCCTACAATGAGCAGTTCTTC. The chain joins TRBV6-5 to TRBJ2-1; tentative D call: TRBD1 (6 bases). V was pared by 5 bases and J by 2 bases, with 10 bases between. Germline V gene lookup returns CDR1 MNHEY and CDR2 SVGAGI. The CDR3 has 14 amino acids.